One and the same sample provided the 29 T cell receptor beta chains below, sequenced in a study of blood T cell repertoires in COVID-19. Sequenced by immunoSEQ multiplex PCR; TCRdb stores in-frame clones only, minus some. The sample consists of tens of thousands of clones, roughly nine tenths of them appearing once. Sequencing input: peripheral blood. The receptors were gathered from a man aged 55 to 70 with COVID-19, enrolled during active disease.

The CDR3 coding sequence is TGTGCCACCAGCAGAGATCTCGAGACATCCTATGGCTACACCTTC. Protein: CATSRDLETSYGYTF. V gene TRBV15 combines with J gene TRBJ1-2; D is uncertain. This CDR3 is built from 15 residues. Trimming left V 0 bases short and J 4 bases short, with 12 bases between. Germline CDR1 and CDR2: LNHNV and YYDKDF (reference sequence).

The V call is TRBV5-4, the J call TRBJ1-6, with a possible D match to TRBD1 (6 bases). CDR1 and CDR2 (germline): SGHNT, YYREEE (reference sequence). Between the trimmed V and J ends, which lost 0 bases and 8 bases, there was a span of 6 bases. The CDR3 runs 13 residues. The CDR3 nucleotides read TGTGCCAGCAGCTTGGAGGGGGATTCACCCCTCCACTTT. It encodes CASSLEGDSPLHF.

The J gene is TRBJ2-1, the V gene TRBV9; a weak D match, TRBD2 (6 bases). The V end was cut by 4 bases, the J end by 4 bases, with 18 bases between. Germline V gene sequence: CDR1 SGDLS, CDR2 YYNGEE. The CDR3 contains 16 residues. The CDR3 loop is CASSPGEAGTYNEQFF. The CDR3 nucleotides read TGTGCCAGCAGCCCCGGCGAGGCAGGGACTTACAATGAGCAGTTCTTC.

This clone ranks as medium-sized. The chain carries TRBV7-2 and TRBJ2-2; no clear D gene. The germline V gene has CDR1 SGHTA and CDR2 FQGNSA. This CDR3 spans 14 amino acids. Trimming cost V 1 base and J 1 base, with 4 bases left between them. The CDR3 protein is CASSLVQNTGELFF. In nucleotides, the CDR3 is TGTGCCAGCAGCTTAGTACAGAACACCGGGGAGCTGTTTTTT.

The chain carries TRBV7-9 and TRBJ1-1; tentative D call: TRBD1 (6 bases). Looked up from germline, CDR1 is SEHNR and CDR2 is FQNEAQ (reference sequence). V was trimmed by 1 base and J by 4 bases, leaving 16 bases between them. The CDR3 length is 16 residues. Here the CDR3 reads CASSLEWGGRSTEAFF. CDR3 in DNA: TGTGCCAGCAGCTTAGAGTGGGGGGGGCGAAGCACTGAAGCTTTCTTT.

The V call is TRBV11-2, the J call TRBJ1-1; no definite D call. CDR1 is SGHAT, CDR2 FQNNGV, per germline. Trimming took 0 bases from V and 5 from J, leaving 4 bases between them. The CDR3 runs 12 residues. This CDR3 is CASSLDPTEAFF. The CDR3, as DNA: TGTGCCAGCAGCTTAGATCCGACTGAAGCTTTCTTT.

This clone has only a few counts. V and J are TRBV5-1 and TRBJ2-7; 9 bases agree with TRBD1. Germline V gene lookup returns CDR1 SGHRS and CDR2 YFSETQ. The V and J ends lost 4 bases and 4 bases, in that order; junction bases with no gene match: 6. CDR3 size: 14 residues. CDR3 region: CASSLQGATYEQYF. CDR3 DNA sequence: TGCGCCAGCAGCCTACAGGGGGCTACTTACGAGCAGTACTTC. The whole variable domain, filled in from reference TRBV5-1 and TRBJ2-7, reads KAGVTQTPRYLIKTRGQQVTLSCSPISGHRSVSWYQQTPGQGLQFLFEYFSETQRNKGNFPGRFSGRQFSNSRSEMNVSTLELGDSALYLCASSLQGATYEQYFGPGTRLTVT.

J is TRBJ2-2 and V is TRBV10-3; 16 bases match TRBD2. Germline V gives CDR1 ENHRY, CDR2 SYGVKD. V dropped 6 bases and J dropped 4; count of bases not matched to a gene: 11. The CDR3 runs to 19 residues. This CDR3 reads CAIRPGTSGRAAGTGELFF. The CDR3 coding sequence is TGTGCCATCAGGCCCGGGACTAGCGGGAGGGCCGCCGGCACCGGGGAGCTGTTTTTT.

This chain connects TRBV12-5 to TRBJ2-1; 11 nucleotides match TRBD2. V trimming: 0 bases; J trimming: 4 bases; junction bases outside the gene matches: 5. CDR3 length: 17 amino acids. Per germline, CDR1 LGHNT and CDR2 FRNRAP. The CDR3 DNA follows: TGTGCTAGTGGTTTGGTATCTATAGCGGGAGGGTACAATGAGCAGTTCTTC. Amino acid sequence: CASGLVSIAGGYNEQFF.

The table lists this clone with a count of one. The chain couples TRBV7-9 to TRBJ1-5; D possibly corresponds to TRBD1 (5 bases). The germline V gene has CDR1 SEHNR and CDR2 FQNEAQ (reference sequence). V shed 4 bases and J shed 9 bases, with 7 bases lying between them. The CDR3 has 11 amino acids. The CDR3 DNA reads as TGTGCCAGCAGCTCGGGGGGGCCCCAGCATTTT. Translating it yields CASSSGGPQHF.

V usage is TRBV19 and J usage is TRBJ2-2, with 12 bases identical to TRBD1. Losses at the gene ends were 6 bases for V and 13 bases for J; bases not matched to a gene: 15. The CDR3 spans 16 residues. CDR1 is LNHDA, CDR2 SQIVND, per germline (reference sequence). The CDR3 nucleotides read TGTGCCAGTAGCATCCGGGACAGGGGGCCGGGTCGAGTGCTGTTTTTT. Protein product: CASSIRDRGPGRVLFF.

The chain uses TRBV24-1 and TRBJ2-5; TRBD2 is a possible D gene (6 bases). In germline, CDR1 is KGHDR, CDR2 SFDVKD. Trimming left V 4 bases short and J 4 bases short, with 15 bases between. This CDR3 has 15 residues. CDR3 residues: CATSDPGQGGETQYF. The CDR3 DNA follows: TGTGCCACCAGTGACCCCGGGCAGGGAGGAGAGACCCAGTACTTC.

V and J are TRBV19 and TRBJ2-2; TRBD1 matches at 8 bases. The V gene's germline CDR1 is LNHDA and CDR2 SQIVND (reference sequence). This CDR3 has 18 amino acids. V trimming: 7 bases; J trimming: 7 bases; junction bases outside the gene matches: 20. The CDR3 loop reads CASTPPIGQGKVYGELFF. CDR3 nucleotides: TGTGCCAGTACCCCCCCAATAGGACAGGGAAAGGTGTACGGGGAGCTGTTTTTT.

The genes are TRBV9 and TRBJ1-1; 7 bases agree with TRBD1. In germline, CDR1 is SGDLS, CDR2 YYNGEE. The CDR3 spans 14 residues. V shed 4 bases, J shed 8 bases, and the junction held 11 bases outside the gene matches. Written as DNA, the CDR3 is TGTGCCAGCAGCCTCTACCGGGACAGCCCAGAAGCTTTCTTT. Encoded protein: CASSLYRDSPEAFF.

The rearrangement joins TRBV19 to TRBJ1-1; 7 bases are shared with TRBD1. The germline V gene encodes CDR1 LNHDA and CDR2 SQIVND (reference sequence). V gave up 4 bases and J gave up 0 bases; unmatched junction bases: 8. The CDR3 covers 16 residues. DNA for the CDR3: TGTGCCAGTAGTAAGGGGGACAGTCGACTGAACACTGAAGCTTTCTTT. This gives the protein CASSKGDSRLNTEAFF. The variable domain in full, with the rest retrieved from reference TRBV19 and TRBJ1-1, is DGGITQSPKYLFRKEGQNVTLSCEQNLNHDAMYWYRQDPGQGLRLIYYSQIVNDFQKGDIAEGYSVSREKKESFPLTVTSAQKNPTAFYLCASSKGDSRLNTEAFFGQGTRLTVV.

The chain carries TRBV12-3 or TRBV12-4 and TRBJ2-5, with TRBD1 as a possible D gene (5 bases). V dropped 4 bases and J dropped 3 bases, with 6 bases sitting between them. This CDR3 spans 12 amino acids. The CDR3 is CASSSGKETQYF. For the CDR3, the DNA is TGTGCCAGCAGTTCAGGGAAAGAGACCCAGTACTTC.

This chain uses TRBV25-1 with TRBJ1-6; D might be TRBD1 (5 bases). The length of the CDR3 is 14 residues. Per germline, CDR1 MGHDK and CDR2 SYGVNS. V lost 11 bases and J lost 6, with 17 bases in between. The CDR3 sequence is CASRRAGGNSPLHF. CDR3 nucleotide sequence: TGTGCCTCCCGGAGGGCTGGGGGTAATTCACCCCTCCACTTT.

This chain joins TRBV6-5 and TRBJ2-2; D is perhaps TRBD1 (6 bases). The CDR3 is 16 amino acids. With 1 base removed from V and 1 base from J, the gap between germline ends came to 10 bases. Germline CDR1 MNHEY, CDR2 SVGAGI. CDR3 nucleotide sequence: TGTGCCAGCAGTTACTTCGGACAGCTGAACACCGGGGAGCTGTTTTTT. This codes for CASSYFGQLNTGELFF.

This chain uses TRBV7-2 with TRBJ2-7; 10 nucleotides agree with TRBD1. CDR3 length: 18 residues. V lost 2 bases, J lost 3 bases, and 13 bases stayed unmatched. The germline gives CDR1 SGHTA, CDR2 FQGNSA. CDR3 in DNA: TGTGCCAGCAGCTTACATTCTCTTAGGGACAGGGGTAACTACGAGCAGTACTTC. Amino acid sequence: CASSLHSLRDRGNYEQYF.

This clone occurred a few times. This chain's CDR3 is CASSTPGGPHGELFF. In DNA, the CDR3 is TGTGCCAGCTCAACTCCGGGAGGGCCTCACGGGGAGCTGTTTTTT. The rearrangement links TRBV18 to TRBJ2-2; 8 nucleotides match TRBD2. The trim removed 5 bases at V and 7 bases at J, leaving 9 bases unmatched. This CDR3 is 15 amino acids long. The V gene's germline CDR1 is KGHSH and CDR2 LQKENI.

The chain recombines TRBV7-8 with TRBJ1-1; tentative D call: TRBD1 (5 bases). The CDR3 sequence is 15 residues long. Germline V gene data show CDR1 as SGHVS and CDR2 as FQNEAQ. Trimming removed 1 base at V and 3 bases at J, with 12 bases between. The DNA for the CDR3 is TGTGCCAGCAGCTTAGGGAGGGGCATGGACACTGAAGCTTTCTTT. Protein product: CASSLGRGMDTEAFF. The full variable domain, completed using reference TRBV7-8 and TRBJ1-1, is GAGVSQSPRYKVAKRGQDVALRCDPISGHVSLFWYQQALGQGPEFLTYFQNEAQLDKSGLPSDRFFAERPEGSVSTLKIQRTQQEDSAVYLCASSLGRGMDTEAFFGQGTRLTVV.

V and J are TRBV6-4 and TRBJ1-5; 7 positions match TRBD1. Germline V gene data show CDR1 as MRHNA and CDR2 as SNTAGT. This CDR3 region has 17 residues. Germline trimming cut 0 bases from V and 2 bases from J; bases unmatched to any gene: 7. In nucleotides, the CDR3 is TGTGCCAGCAGTGACTCACCCGACAGGGTAGGCAATCAGCCCCAGCATTTT. This codes for CASSDSPDRVGNQPQHF.

The V and J genes are TRBV2 and TRBJ1-4; 7 bases align to TRBD1. The J segment lost 6 bases and the V segment lost 6 bases, leaving 7 bases of the junction unmatched. There are 14 residues in the CDR3. The V gene's germline CDR1 is SNHLY and CDR2 FYNNEI. The CDR3 is CASSLTGPDEKLFF. The CDR3 coding sequence is TGTGCCAGCAGCCTGACAGGGCCGGATGAAAAACTGTTTTTT.

The chain has TRBV9 and TRBJ2-1, with 8 bases aligning to TRBD2. V shed 4 bases, J shed 0 bases, and the junction held 12 bases outside the gene matches. CDR1 SGDLS and CDR2 YYNGEE come from the germline V gene. The CDR3 spans 18 residues. For the CDR3, the DNA is TGTGCCAGCAGCCCCTTTCCTAGCGGGCCTAGCTCCTACAATGAGCAGTTCTTC. This translates into CASSPFPSGPSSYNEQFF.

The chain combines TRBV24-1 with TRBJ1-5; TRBD1 agrees at 7 bases. After removal of 2 bases from V and 0 bases from J, the junction contained 6 bases not matched to a gene. CDR1 and CDR2 (germline): KGHDR, SFDVKD. CDR3 length: 17 amino acids. The CDR3 DNA reads TGTGCCACCAGTGATTCTAGGACAGGCTTTAGCAATCAGCCCCAGCATTTT. This sequence encodes CATSDSRTGFSNQPQHF.

This sequence joins TRBV15 and TRBJ2-1, with D perhaps matching TRBD2 (6 bases). The CDR3 has 19 residues. The germline CDR1 and CDR2 sequences are LNHNV and YYDKDF (reference sequence). V lost 5 bases and J lost 0, with 23 bases in between. The CDR3: CATSVPTGLEDTSYNEQFF. The CDR3 DNA sequence: TGTGCCACCAGCGTGCCTACGGGACTGGAGGACACCTCCTACAATGAGCAGTTCTTC.

The rearrangement uses TRBV4-3 and TRBJ1-1, with D tentatively TRBD1 (6 bases). Per the germline V gene, CDR1 is LGHNA and CDR2 is YSLEER. Trimming pared 1 base from V and 5 bases from J, leaving 11 bases between. CDR3 length: 14 amino acids. The CDR3 loop reads CASSQALDRTEAFF. The CDR3 DNA is TGCGCCAGCAGCCAAGCCCTGGACAGAACTGAAGCTTTCTTT.

The rearrangement links TRBV7-2 to TRBJ1-1; no clear D. Germline CDR1 SGHTA, CDR2 FQGNSA. The CDR3 runs 14 residues. With 3 bases removed from V and 1 base from J, the gap between germline ends came to 9 bases. The CDR3 DNA sequence: TGTGCCAGCAGCTTGATAACTGGGAACACTGAAGCTTTCTTT. Translating gives CASSLITGNTEAFF.

This sequence joins TRBV5-6 and TRBJ2-2; D unclear. The CDR3 length is 11 residues. Germline V gene lookup returns CDR1 SGHDT and CDR2 YYEEEE. V was trimmed by 0 bases and J by 10 bases, leaving 4 bases between them. CDR3 sequence: CASSLDKELFF. CDR3 bases: TGTGCCAGCAGCTTGGACAAGGAGCTGTTTTTT.